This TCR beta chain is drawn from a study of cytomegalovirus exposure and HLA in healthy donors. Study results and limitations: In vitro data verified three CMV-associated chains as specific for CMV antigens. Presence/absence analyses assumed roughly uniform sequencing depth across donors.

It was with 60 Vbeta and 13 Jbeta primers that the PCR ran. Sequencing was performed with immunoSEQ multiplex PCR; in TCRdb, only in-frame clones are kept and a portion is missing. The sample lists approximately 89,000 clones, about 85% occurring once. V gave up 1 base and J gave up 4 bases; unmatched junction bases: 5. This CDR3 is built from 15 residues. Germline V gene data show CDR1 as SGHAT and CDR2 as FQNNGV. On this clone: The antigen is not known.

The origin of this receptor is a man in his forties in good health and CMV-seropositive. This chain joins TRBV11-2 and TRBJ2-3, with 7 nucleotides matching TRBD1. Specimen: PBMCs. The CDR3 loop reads CASSLGPQGADTQYF. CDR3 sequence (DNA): TGTGCCAGCAGCTTAGGACCCCAGGGGGCAGATACGCAGTATTTT.